The clone carrying this TCR beta chain was counted at least ten times. Time point of the sample: sample taken at primary tumor resection. The data originate from a study of spatial heterogeneity in lung cancer. Study as a whole: Raw reads showed each unique TCR and UMI combination turning up more than ten times on average.

Germline V gene lookup returns CDR1 SQVTM and CDR2 ANQGSEA. The trim removed 7 bases at V and 1 base at J, leaving 7 bases unmatched. CDR3 length: 15 amino acids. TCRdb ran MiXCR on the 5' RACE reads and lists one entry per CDR3 protein. Among around 41,000 distinct CDR3 sequences listed, under 7.5% were seen once. This clonotype was obtained from a female donor with early-stage non-small cell lung cancer. V and J are TRBV29-1 and TRBJ2-6; 7 nucleotides align to TRBD1. This sample comprised PBMCs, obtained at surgery. The CDR3 DNA reads as TGCAGCGCCGGAAGCAGGGGGTCTGGGGCCAACGTCCTGACTTTC. The encoded protein is CSAGSRGSGANVLTF.